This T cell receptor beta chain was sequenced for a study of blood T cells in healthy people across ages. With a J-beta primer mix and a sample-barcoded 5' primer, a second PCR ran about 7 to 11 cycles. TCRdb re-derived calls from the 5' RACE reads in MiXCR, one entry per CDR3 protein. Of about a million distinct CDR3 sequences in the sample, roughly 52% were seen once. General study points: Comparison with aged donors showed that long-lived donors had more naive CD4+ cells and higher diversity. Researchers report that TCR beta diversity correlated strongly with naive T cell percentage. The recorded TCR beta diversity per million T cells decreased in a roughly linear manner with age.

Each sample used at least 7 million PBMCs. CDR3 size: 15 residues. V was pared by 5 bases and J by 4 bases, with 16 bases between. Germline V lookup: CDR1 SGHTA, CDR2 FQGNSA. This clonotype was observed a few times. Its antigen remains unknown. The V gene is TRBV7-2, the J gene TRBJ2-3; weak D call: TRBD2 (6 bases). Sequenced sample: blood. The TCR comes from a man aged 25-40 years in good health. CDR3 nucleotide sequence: TGTGCCAGCAGCCCGCGGGGAGGTAGCTCAGATACGCAGTATTTT. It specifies CASSPRGGSSDTQYF.